What follows is one T cell receptor (beta chain) and its context. Repertoires were generated with immunoSEQ multiplex PCR, while TCRdb's copy carries only in-frame clones and drops some. The data contain more than 110,000 clones, around 90% of them seen just once; the ten biggest clones take up 5.5%. The CDR3 spans 13 residues. The V and J ends lost 0 bases and 7 bases respectively, with 9 bases between them. Per germline, CDR1 MNHEY and CDR2 SVGAGI. This specimen belongs to a study of T cell responses to AZD1222 COVID-19 vaccine. The receptor was isolated from an adult in good health. The V and J genes are TRBV6-5 and TRBJ1-1; D is ambiguous. The starting material was peripheral blood, obtained on day 0 of AZD1222 vaccination. CDR3 in DNA: TGTGCCAGCAGTTACTCGGGCGGGAATGAAGCTTTCTTT. This sequence encodes CASSYSGGNEAFF.